This T cell receptor beta chain was captured in a study of beta chain features in type 1 diabetes. About this clone itself: Its antigen remains unknown.

Study outcomes and limitations: For cells with high TCR expression, cDNA sequencing could yield over-representation. Relative to healthy donors, patients appeared to have naive, central memory and Treg TCRB repertoires that were more similar.

The CDR3 consists of 16 residues. Germline V gene sequence: CDR1 MNHEY, CDR2 SMNVEV (reference sequence). With 6 bases removed from V and 0 bases from J, the gap between germline ends came to 18 bases. Every isolated RNA sample was fully reverse transcribed, so sequencing captured expressed TCRB transcripts. TCRdb's copy holds only in-frame clones and misses some; the assay was immunoSEQ multiplex PCR. The profile shows approximately 470,000 clones, about 32% of them singletons. Sample: naive CD4+ T cells from blood. The chain joins TRBV27 to TRBJ2-7; D may match TRBD1 or TRBD2 (5 bases each). The receptor was isolated from a man aged 18 to 30 in good health. The CDR3 bases are TGTGCCAGCAGCTTAACGGGACGCAAGAGCTCCTACGAGCAGTACTTC. Its translation: CASSLTGRKSSYEQYF.